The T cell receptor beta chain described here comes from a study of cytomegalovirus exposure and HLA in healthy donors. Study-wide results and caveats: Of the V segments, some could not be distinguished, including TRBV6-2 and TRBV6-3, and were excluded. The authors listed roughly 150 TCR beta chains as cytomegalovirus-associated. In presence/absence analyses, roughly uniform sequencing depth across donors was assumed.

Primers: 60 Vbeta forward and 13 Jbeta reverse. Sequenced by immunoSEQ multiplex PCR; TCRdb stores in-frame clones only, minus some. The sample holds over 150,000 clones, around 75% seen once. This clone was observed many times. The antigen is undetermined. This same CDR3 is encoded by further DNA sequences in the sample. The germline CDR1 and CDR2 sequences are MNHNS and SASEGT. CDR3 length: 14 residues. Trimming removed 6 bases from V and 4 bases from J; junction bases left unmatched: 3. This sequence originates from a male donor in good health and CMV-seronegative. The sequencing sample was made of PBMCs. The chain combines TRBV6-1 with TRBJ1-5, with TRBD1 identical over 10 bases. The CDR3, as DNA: TGTGCCAGCAGCCGGGACAGGGGTAATCAGCCCCAGCATTTT. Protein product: CASSRDRGNQPQHF.